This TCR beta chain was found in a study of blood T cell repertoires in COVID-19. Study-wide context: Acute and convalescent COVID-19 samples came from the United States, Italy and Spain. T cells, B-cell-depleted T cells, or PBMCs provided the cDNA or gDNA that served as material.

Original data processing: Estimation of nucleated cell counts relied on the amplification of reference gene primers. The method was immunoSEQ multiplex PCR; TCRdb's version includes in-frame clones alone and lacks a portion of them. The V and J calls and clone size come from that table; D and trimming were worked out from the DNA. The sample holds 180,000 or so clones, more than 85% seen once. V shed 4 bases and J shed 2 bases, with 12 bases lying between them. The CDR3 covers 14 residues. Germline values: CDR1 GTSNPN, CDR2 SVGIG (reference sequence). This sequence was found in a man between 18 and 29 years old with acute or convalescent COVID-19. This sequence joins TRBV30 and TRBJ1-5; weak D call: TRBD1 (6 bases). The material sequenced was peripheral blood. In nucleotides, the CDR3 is TGTGCCTGGAATGATAACAGGGGCAATCAGCCCCAGCATTTT. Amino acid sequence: CAWNDNRGNQPQHF. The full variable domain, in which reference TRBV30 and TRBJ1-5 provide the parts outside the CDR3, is SQTIHQWPATLVQPVGSPLSLECTVEGTSNPNLYWYRQAAGRGLQLLFYSVGIGQISSEVPQNLSASRPQDRQFILSSKKLLLSDSGFYLCAWNDNRGNQPQHFGDGTRLSIL.